The 23 T cell receptor beta chains presented below share a single source sample, sequenced in a study of breast tumors, draining lymph nodes, adjacent tissues. TCRdb reprocessed the multiplex PCR reads via MiXCR and lists one record per CDR3 protein. The sample has 30,000 to 40,000 distinct CDR3 sequences, 35% to 45% seen once. The sample comprised breast tumor tissue. These receptors were obtained from a female donor with breast cancer. Some clones in this sample may be carry-over from other donors' samples.

At least ten counts were recorded for this clonotype. This chain links TRBV30 with TRBJ1-6; D unresolved. This CDR3 comprises 14 residues. V lost 0 bases and J 13 bases, leaving 16 bases between the germline ends. In germline, CDR1 is GTSNPN, CDR2 SVGIG (reference sequence). The CDR3 here is CAWSVGQAVLPLHF. In DNA, the CDR3 is TGTGCCTGGAGTGTAGGCCAGGCGGTTCTCCCCCTCCACTTT.

The table lists this clonotype with many counts. CDR3 amino acids: CSAPEAGGNTGELFF. The DNA for the CDR3 is TGCAGTGCCCCAGAGGCGGGGGGGAACACCGGGGAGCTGTTTTTT. The chain employs TRBV20-1 and TRBJ2-2; TRBD2 matches at 8 bases. The CDR3 extends over 15 amino acids. J gave up 1 base and V 6 bases, and 7 bases lay outside the gene matches. Per germline, CDR1 DFQATT and CDR2 SNEGSKA (reference sequence).

The CDR3 DNA follows: TGCAGCGTTGCTGAGGTAGCGGGAGTGAACACCGGGGAGCTGTTTTTT. Translating gives CSVAEVAGVNTGELFF. The V gene is TRBV29-1, the J gene TRBJ2-2, with 9 positions matching TRBD2. Losses at the gene ends were 4 bases for V and 1 base for J; bases not matched to a gene: 7. The CDR3 is 16 residues long. CDR1 SQVTM and CDR2 ANQGSEA come from the germline V gene.

This clonotype was observed once. The chain uses TRBV20-1 and TRBJ2-1; 12 nucleotides line up with TRBD2. Germline V gene data show CDR1 as DFQATT and CDR2 as SNEGSKA (reference sequence). After removal of 7 bases from V and 0 bases from J, the junction contained 7 bases not matched to a gene. This CDR3 has 16 residues. CDR3 bases: TGCAGTGTCAGAGGACTAGCGGGGAGCTCCTACAATGAGCAGTTCTTC. It encodes CSVRGLAGSSYNEQFF.

The chain couples TRBV4-3 to TRBJ2-3; D is possibly TRBD2 (6 bases). Germline CDR1 and CDR2: LGHNA and YSLEER. Trimming shortened V by 1 base and J by 1 base, and 9 bases separated the two germline ends. This CDR3 spans 15 amino acids. CDR3 residues: CASSQGRVRTDTQYF. Here the CDR3 DNA reads TGCGCCAGCAGCCAAGGGAGGGTCCGCACAGATACGCAGTATTTT.

The table lists this clonotype with many counts. This chain links TRBV5-4 with TRBJ2-7, with a possible D match to TRBD2 (6 bases). The V gene's germline CDR1 is SGHNT and CDR2 YYREEE (reference sequence). The CDR3 spans 15 residues. Trimming pared 0 bases from V and 1 base from J, leaving 11 bases between. CDR3 coding DNA: TGTGCCAGCAGCTTGGTCGGTGGGGGGTCCTACGAGCAGTACTTC. Translated, it gives CASSLVGGGSYEQYF.

The V call is TRBV11-3, the J call TRBJ2-3, with 12 bases lining up with TRBD2. This CDR3 is built from 18 residues. The V and J ends lost 6 bases and 2 bases, in that order; junction bases with no gene match: 12. Germline lookup yields CDR1 SGHNT and CDR2 YENEEA. The DNA for the CDR3 is TGTGCCAGCAGTTCTAGCGGGAGGGCCCCTCGCGACACAGATACGCAGTATTTT. It encodes CASSSSGRAPRDTDTQYF.

The chain recombines TRBV20-1 with TRBJ2-5; TRBD1 matches 8 bases. J gave up 5 bases and V 5 bases, and 10 bases lay outside the gene matches. CDR3 size: 14 residues. In germline, CDR1 is DFQATT, CDR2 SNEGSKA (reference sequence). In DNA form, the CDR3 reads TGCAGTGCTCATACAGGGGGAGATGGGGAGACCCAGTACTTC. Translation: CSAHTGGDGETQYF.

The genes are TRBV5-1 and TRBJ2-7; 9 positions match TRBD1. The CDR3 runs 15 residues. Per the germline V gene, CDR1 is SGHRS and CDR2 is YFSETQ. With V trimmed by 0 bases and J by 3 bases, 4 bases remained unmatched. CDR3 sequence: CASSLDSGQGYEQYF. The CDR3 DNA reads as TGCGCCAGCAGCTTGGACTCGGGACAGGGCTACGAGCAGTACTTC. Supplemented by reference TRBV5-1 and TRBJ2-7, the full variable domain reads KAGVTQTPRYLIKTRGQQVTLSCSPISGHRSVSWYQQTPGQGLQFLFEYFSETQRNKGNFPGRFSGRQFSNSRSEMNVSTLELGDSALYLCASSLDSGQGYEQYFGPGTRLTVT.

The V and J genes are TRBV18 and TRBJ2-7; possible D gene TRBD2, 6 bases. The CDR3 spans 13 residues. Deletions cut 4 bases from V and 5 bases from J, with 12 bases between. From germline, CDR1 is KGHSH and CDR2 LQKENI. CDR3 nucleotide sequence: TGTGCCAGCTCACGGGGGGTGGTGGACGAGCAGTACTTC. Its protein product is CASSRGVVDEQYF.

The V gene is TRBV20-1, the J gene TRBJ1-6; maybe TRBD1 (5 bases). CDR3 size: 14 residues. The germline gives CDR1 DFQATT, CDR2 SNEGSKA (reference sequence). Deletions cut 1 base from V and 10 bases from J, with 14 bases between. Here the CDR3 reads CSARAGTGESPLHF. The CDR3 coding sequence is TGCAGTGCTAGAGCAGGGACCGGAGAGTCACCCCTCCACTTT.

This clonotype was observed once. With a much larger clone just one base away, this may be a read error. Since no conserved phenylalanine or tryptophan closes the CDR3, a read error is the likely cause. The CDR3 protein is CASSDRGSSHQPQHS. In DNA, the CDR3 is TGTGCCAGTAGTGACAGGGGGTCAAGTCATCAGCCCCAGCATTCT. J is TRBJ1-5 and V is TRBV19; 9 positions match TRBD1. Germline V gene data show CDR1 as LNHDA and CDR2 as SQIVND (reference sequence). The CDR3 totals 15 residues. Trimming at V came to 5 bases and at J to 5 bases, leaving 7 bases not matched to a gene.

The chain carries TRBV15 and TRBJ1-3; 7 bases agree with TRBD1. The CDR3 has 17 amino acids. V shed 0 bases and J 4 bases; nucleotides not matched to a gene: 9. CDR1 is LNHNV and CDR2 is YYDKDF in the germline V gene (reference sequence). The CDR3 nucleotides read TGTGCCACCAGCAGAGATCTAGGAGGGGGCGAGGGAAACACCATATATTTT. It encodes CATSRDLGGGEGNTIYF.

The chain recombines TRBV4-1 with TRBJ2-4; D possibly corresponds to TRBD1 (5 bases). Germline CDR1 MGHRA, CDR2 YSYEKL. The CDR3 extends over 17 amino acids. V was shortened by 3 bases and J by 0 bases, with 15 bases between the two germline ends. The CDR3 nucleotides read TGCGCCAGCAGCCAGGATCTAGGGGCCCGAGCCAAAAACATTCAGTACTTC. Amino acids: CASSQDLGARAKNIQYF.

Worth noting for this clonotype: The junction does not match germline at one end; this may be a read error. The V gene is TRBV2, the J gene TRBJ2-2; D is unclear. The germline V gene encodes CDR1 SNHLY and CDR2 FYNNEI. This CDR3 has 13 amino acids. The DNA of the CDR3 is TGTGCTAGCAGTGAACGGATCACCGGGGAGCTGTTTTTT. It is translated as CASSERITGELFF.

This clonotype has ten or more counts. This sequence joins TRBV20-1 and TRBJ1-4, with 8 bases lining up with TRBD1. There are 15 residues in the CDR3. CDR1 is DFQATT and CDR2 is SNEGSKA in the germline V gene (reference sequence). Losses at the gene ends were 1 base for V and 5 bases for J; bases not matched to a gene: 6. CDR3 sequence (DNA): TGCAGTGCTAGAGCTAGACAGGGGTGGAATGAAAAACTGTTTTTT. It yields the protein CSARARQGWNEKLFF.

This clonotype was detected ten times or more. The rearrangement joins TRBV30 to TRBJ2-2, with TRBD2 identical over 11 bases. V shed 8 bases, J shed 7 bases, and the junction held 6 bases outside the gene matches. Germline V gene sequence: CDR1 GTSNPN, CDR2 SVGIG (reference sequence). CDR3 length: 13 amino acids. CDR3 sequence: CAVAGGPGGELFF. CDR3 nucleotide sequence: TGTGCCGTAGCGGGAGGGCCGGGCGGGGAGCTGTTTTTT. Drawing the rest from reference TRBV30 and TRBJ2-2, the complete variable domain is SQTIHQWPATLVQPVGSPLSLECTVEGTSNPNLYWYRQAAGRGLQLLFYSVGIGQISSEVPQNLSASRPQDRQFILSSKKLLLSDSGFYLCAVAGGPGGELFFGEGSRLTVL.

At least ten counts were recorded for this clonotype. The rearrangement uses TRBV6-6 and TRBJ2-3; 10 bases match TRBD1. CDR1 and CDR2 (germline): MNHNY, SVGAGI (reference sequence). V gave up 5 bases and J gave up 5 bases; unmatched junction bases: 4. This CDR3 spans 14 amino acids. This CDR3 is CASSPRTGGDTQYF. CDR3 DNA sequence: TGTGCCAGCAGTCCCCGGACAGGGGGAGATACGCAGTATTTT.

The table lists this clonotype with many counts. The chain couples TRBV24-1 to TRBJ2-5, with 7 bases fitting TRBD1. The CDR3 covers 17 residues. Germline CDR1 is KGHDR and CDR2 is SFDVKD. Trimming at V came to 3 bases and at J to 2 bases, leaving 11 bases not matched to a gene. This chain's CDR3 is CATSDQKGATNQETQYF. The CDR3 nucleotides are TGTGCCACCAGTGATCAAAAGGGGGCAACCAATCAAGAGACCCAGTACTTC.

The chain has TRBV5-4 and TRBJ2-1, with a possible D match to TRBD2 (6 bases). CDR1 is SGHNT, CDR2 YYREEE, per germline (reference sequence). Trimming pared 4 bases from V and 7 bases from J, leaving 12 bases between. The CDR3 spans 13 residues. CDR3 in DNA: TGTGCCAGCAGCAGCCCGGGACTTAATGAGCAGTTCTTC. It is translated as CASSSPGLNEQFF.

V usage is TRBV7-2 and J usage is TRBJ1-2; 10 nucleotides align to TRBD1. Germline V lookup: CDR1 SGHTA, CDR2 FQGNSA. This CDR3 spans 14 amino acids. The junction had 4 bases not matched to a gene; V was cut back by 6 bases and J by 3 bases. In DNA, the CDR3 is TGTGCCAGCAGACCGGGACAGGGGTACTATGGCTACACCTTC. It encodes CASRPGQGYYGYTF. Using reference TRBV7-2 and TRBJ1-2 for the parts outside the CDR3, the full variable domain is GAGVSQSPSNKVTEKGKDVELRCDPISGHTALYWYRQSLGQGLEFLIYFQGNSAPDKSGLPSDRFSAERTGGSVSTLTIQRTQQEDSAVYLCASRPGQGYYGYTFGSGTRLTVV.

The count of this clonotype is one. The DNA for the CDR3 is TGTGCCAGCAGAAAAACAGGGGGCGGCGAGCAGTACTTC. Translated, it gives CASRKTGGGEQYF. The J gene is TRBJ2-7, the V gene TRBV2, with TRBD1 identical over 9 bases. V dropped 6 bases and J dropped 6; count of bases not matched to a gene: 6. Germline lookup yields CDR1 SNHLY and CDR2 FYNNEI. The CDR3 totals 13 residues. The entire variable domain, with the rest obtained from reference TRBV2 and TRBJ2-7, is as follows: EPEVTQTPSHQVTQMGQEVILRCVPISNHLYFYWYRQILGQKVEFLVSFYNNEISEKSEIFDDQFSVERPDGSNFTLKIRSTKLEDSAMYFCASRKTGGGEQYFGPGTRLTVT.

This clonotype occurred a few times. This may stem from a read error, because a much larger clone lies one nucleotide away. V usage is TRBV11-1 and J usage is TRBJ1-3; D possibly corresponds to TRBD1 (5 bases). There are 15 residues in the CDR3. Germline-derived CDR1 and CDR2 are SGHAT and FQDESV (reference sequence). The DNA of the CDR3 is TGTGCCAGCAGCTTATCGGGGGTGAGGGGAAGCACCATATATTTT. Translation: CASSLSGVRGSTIYF.